Listed below are T cell receptor beta chains from one sample, sequenced in a study of PD-L1 blockade in urothelial cancer. TCRdb keeps only in-frame clones here, not all; method: immunoSEQ multiplex PCR. The sample lists 50,000 to 60,000 clones, about 86% occurring once. The source was PBMCs, collected around atezolizumab (anti-PD-L1) treatment. These receptors were collected from a man aged 50 to 59 with urothelial cancer. Both conserved end residues are part of each CDR3. The D gene is left open where the match is weak. Clone size, where shown, is once, few, many, or a class for clones that have expanded.

clone size | J gene | D gene | V gene | CDR3 protein | CDR3 DNA
- | TRBJ1-2 | TRBD1 | TRBV28 | CASSLLQGAGGYTF | TGTGCCAGCAGTTTACTACAGGGGGCTGGCGGCTACACCTTC
- | TRBJ1-3 | TRBD1 | TRBV9 | CASSVTGQGSDTIYF | TGTGCCAGCAGCGTGACGGGACAGGGATCGGACACCATATATTTT
once | TRBJ1-3 | TRBD1 | TRBV7-8 | CASSLAGGLGNTIYF | TGTGCCAGCAGCTTAGCAGGGGGCTTGGGAAACACCATATATTTT
few | TRBJ2-1 | - | TRBV7-7 | CASSPGWGHNEQFF | TGTGCTAGCAGCCCCGGCTGGGGCCACAATGAGCAGTTCTTC
once | TRBJ1-6 | TRBD1 | TRBV5-4 | CASSLEAGGMTPLHF | TGTGCCAGCAGCTTGGAGGCAGGGGGCATGACACCCCTCCACTTT
once | TRBJ2-1 | - | TRBV7-8 | CASSRNEQFF | TGTGCCAGCTCGAGAAATGAGCAGTTCTTC
- | TRBJ2-3 | TRBD2 | TRBV7-9 | CASSYRAGLKDTQYF | TGTGCCAGCAGCTATCGTGCGGGACTAAAAGATACGCAGTATTTT
- | TRBJ1-2 | TRBD1 | TRBV6-5 | CASTRGQGFVGYTF | TGTGCCAGCACTCGCGGACAGGGGTTCGTTGGCTACACCTTC
- | TRBJ1-1 | - | TRBV30 | CAWSVRVESEAFF | TGTGCCTGGAGTGTACGTGTAGAGAGTGAAGCTTTCTTT
- | TRBJ1-5 | TRBD1 | TRBV28 | CASRNPGGGNQPQHF | TGTGCCAGCAGAAACCCAGGGGGAGGCAATCAGCCCCAGCATTTT
- | TRBJ2-1 | - | TRBV21-1 | CASSKGRPRGNEQFF | TGTGCCAGCAGCAAAGGGCGTCCCAGAGGCAATGAGCAGTTCTTC
- | TRBJ1-2 | - | TRBV6-5 | CASSYGTSPLYGYTF | TGTGCCAGCAGTTACGGGACAAGCCCGCTTTATGGCTACACCTTC
- | TRBJ2-1 | - | TRBV11-2 | CASSLDGPANNEQFF | TGTGCCAGCAGCTTAGATGGGCCAGCAAACAATGAGCAGTTCTTC
once | TRBJ1-4 | - | TRBV5-5 | CASSLAAGVNEKLFF | TGTGCCAGCAGCTTGGCAGCAGGGGTAAATGAAAAACTGTTTTTT
few | TRBJ2-7 | TRBD2 | TRBV6-6 | CASSYSREAAGEQYF | TGTGCCAGCAGTTACTCGCGGGAGGCCGCCGGAGAGCAGTACTTC
- | TRBJ1-1 | TRBD1 | TRBV19 | CASGAGTDEAFF | TGTGCCAGTGGGGCGGGGACAGATGAAGCTTTCTTT
few | TRBJ2-7 | TRBD2 | TRBV7-8 | CASTRFGGSREQYF | TGTGCCAGCACCAGATTCGGGGGGTCTCGTGAGCAGTACTTC
- | TRBJ2-1 | - | TRBV27 | CASSLFPPGDRTYNEQFF | TGTGCCAGCAGTTTATTCCCACCGGGGGACAGAACCTACAATGAGCAGTTCTTC
- | TRBJ2-7 | - | TRBV15 | CATSRDSTYEQYF | TGTGCCACCAGCAGAGATTCCACCTACGAGCAGTACTTC
- | TRBJ2-7 | TRBD2 | TRBV7-9 | CASSRRLADAGEQYF | TGTGCCAGCAGCCGGAGACTAGCGGACGCGGGAGAGCAGTACTTC
- | TRBJ1-5 | - | TRBV7-3 | CASSTGEGRNQPQHF | TGTGCCAGCAGCACCGGGGAGGGGCGCAATCAGCCCCAGCATTTT
few | TRBJ1-2 | - | TRBV2 | CASRAEGSYGYTF | TGTGCCAGCAGGGCGGAGGGGAGCTATGGCTACACCTTC
few | TRBJ2-3 | - | TRBV9 | CASSPLGGVTDTQYF | TGTGCCAGCAGCCCCCTCGGGGGAGTGACAGATACGCAGTATTTT
- | TRBJ1-1 | - | TRBV6-4 | CASSDSSYTEAFF | TGTGCCAGCAGTGACTCGAGCTACACTGAAGCTTTCTTT
few | TRBJ2-7 | TRBD1 | TRBV30 | CAWVPGQGAREQYF | TGTGCCTGGGTGCCAGGACAGGGGGCAAGGGAGCAGTACTTC
- | TRBJ2-3 | TRBD2 | TRBV6-5 | CASRAGLAGTDTQYF | TGTGCCAGCAGAGCCGGACTAGCAGGCACAGATACGCAGTATTTT
medium-sized | TRBJ1-6 | - | TRBV6-1 | CASSGRHTILDTSYNSPLHF | TGTGCCAGCAGTGGACGACACACTATTCTGGACACCTCCTATAATTCACCCCTCCACTTT
- | TRBJ2-5 | TRBD1 | TRBV5-5 | CASSPDRGVSETQYF | TGTGCCAGCAGCCCGGACAGGGGGGTATCAGAGACCCAGTACTTC
- | TRBJ2-3 | TRBD2 | TRBV11-2 | CASSRAGGIYTDTQYF | TGTGCCAGCAGCCGAGCGGGAGGGATCTACACAGATACGCAGTATTTT
- | TRBJ2-7 | - | TRBV5-1 | CASSYGREYEQYF | TGCGCCAGCAGCTACGGACGGGAGTACGAGCAGTACTTC